Listed below are T cell receptor beta chains from one sample, sequenced in a study of shared clonotypes between healthy human individuals. Repertoires were generated with immunoSEQ multiplex PCR, while TCRdb's copy carries only in-frame clones and drops some. The sample holds 1.5 million to 2.5 million clones, approximately 94% seen once. Material for sequencing was naive CD8+ T cells sorted from blood. The source is a man aged 18 to 29 in good health. Each CDR3 is given with its conserved first and last residue. Each record gives: V gene, D gene, J gene, clone size, CDR3 protein, CDR3 DNA. A D gene is named only where the DNA matches it firmly. Size tells how often a clone was seen (once, few, many) or the class of an expanded clone, and some rows leave it out.

v_call: TRBV30; d_call: NA; j_call: TRBJ1-5; clone_size: NA; cdr3_aa: CAWSVGQADHQPQHF; cdr3_nt: TGTGCCTGGAGTGTAGGGCAGGCGGATCATCAGCCCCAGCATTTT
v_call: TRBV7-2; d_call: TRBD2; j_call: TRBJ2-3; clone_size: NA; cdr3_aa: CASSSTSKPTDTQYF; cdr3_nt: TGTGCCAGCAGCTCGACTAGCAAGCCCACAGATACGCAGTATTTT
v_call: TRBV25-1; d_call: NA; j_call: TRBJ2-5; clone_size: NA; cdr3_aa: CASSDAGWEETQYF; cdr3_nt: TGTGCCAGCAGTGACGCGGGGTGGGAGGAGACCCAGTACTTC
v_call: TRBV7-2; d_call: TRBD2; j_call: TRBJ2-2; clone_size: NA; cdr3_aa: CASSHGTSGKNTGELFF; cdr3_nt: TGTGCCAGCAGCCACGGGACTAGCGGTAAGAACACCGGGGAGCTGTTTTTT
v_call: TRBV4-1; d_call: NA; j_call: TRBJ2-2; clone_size: NA; cdr3_aa: CASSQGPGTPNTGELFF; cdr3_nt: TGCGCCAGCAGCCAGGGCCCGGGGACGCCGAACACCGGGGAGCTGTTTTTT
v_call: TRBV5-6; d_call: NA; j_call: TRBJ1-5; clone_size: NA; cdr3_aa: CASSLLESDQPQHF; cdr3_nt: TGTGCCAGCAGCTTGTTGGAGTCCGATCAGCCCCAGCATTTT
v_call: TRBV10-3; d_call: NA; j_call: TRBJ1-2; clone_size: NA; cdr3_aa: CAISGQIQADGYTF; cdr3_nt: TGTGCCATCAGTGGTCAGATCCAGGCTGATGGCTACACCTTC
v_call: TRBV7-2; d_call: NA; j_call: TRBJ1-2; clone_size: NA; cdr3_aa: CASTLGTLNPINYGYTF; cdr3_nt: TGTGCCAGCACCTTAGGGACCCTAAACCCCATTAACTATGGCTACACCTTC
v_call: TRBV7-9; d_call: NA; j_call: TRBJ2-5; clone_size: NA; cdr3_aa: CASSLYGSGETQYF; cdr3_nt: TGTGCCAGCAGCTTATACGGGAGCGGTGAGACCCAGTACTTC
v_call: TRBV7-6; d_call: TRBD2; j_call: TRBJ2-3; clone_size: NA; cdr3_aa: CASSLEAGVTDTQYF; cdr3_nt: TGTGCCAGCAGCTTAGAGGCGGGGGTCACAGATACGCAGTATTTT
v_call: TRBV30; d_call: NA; j_call: TRBJ1-1; clone_size: NA; cdr3_aa: CAWSVGAAGTEAFF; cdr3_nt: TGTGCCTGGAGTGTTGGGGCAGCCGGCACTGAAGCTTTCTTT
v_call: TRBV28; d_call: NA; j_call: TRBJ1-2; clone_size: NA; cdr3_aa: CASSLRGNYGYTF; cdr3_nt: TGTGCCAGCAGTTTACGGGGGAACTATGGCTACACCTTC
v_call: TRBV7-8; d_call: NA; j_call: TRBJ2-1; clone_size: once; cdr3_aa: CASTLYNEQFF; cdr3_nt: TGTGCCAGCACCCTATACAATGAGCAGTTCTTC
v_call: TRBV7-9; d_call: NA; j_call: TRBJ2-7; clone_size: NA; cdr3_aa: CASSTNHEQYF; cdr3_nt: TGTGCCAGCAGCACGAACCACGAGCAGTACTTC
v_call: TRBV6-4; d_call: TRBD2; j_call: TRBJ2-1; clone_size: NA; cdr3_aa: CASSDIAGGQNEQFF; cdr3_nt: TGTGCCAGCAGTGACATAGCGGGGGGGCAGAATGAGCAGTTCTTC
v_call: TRBV19; d_call: NA; j_call: TRBJ1-2; clone_size: NA; cdr3_aa: CASSIASGSDGYTF; cdr3_nt: TGTGCCAGTAGTATAGCTTCCGGTTCCGATGGCTACACCTTC
v_call: TRBV5-6; d_call: NA; j_call: TRBJ2-5; clone_size: NA; cdr3_aa: CASSPGSQETQYF; cdr3_nt: TGTGCCAGCAGCCCAGGAAGTCAAGAGACCCAGTACTTC
v_call: TRBV27; d_call: NA; j_call: TRBJ2-7; clone_size: NA; cdr3_aa: CASSLLNTGGSDEQYF; cdr3_nt: TGTGCCAGCAGTCTCCTAAACACCGGGGGATCCGACGAGCAGTACTTC
v_call: TRBV4-2; d_call: TRBD1; j_call: TRBJ2-7; clone_size: once; cdr3_aa: CASSQATTGAGLTYEQYF; cdr3_nt: TGTGCCAGCAGCCAAGCGACCACAGGGGCCGGGTTAACCTACGAGCAGTACTTC
v_call: TRBV18; d_call: NA; j_call: TRBJ2-5; clone_size: NA; cdr3_aa: CASSPPGYNEETQYF; cdr3_nt: TGTGCCAGCTCACCACCGGGGTACAACGAAGAGACCCAGTACTTC
v_call: TRBV7-9; d_call: TRBD2; j_call: TRBJ2-7; clone_size: NA; cdr3_aa: CASSWGLAYEQYF; cdr3_nt: TGTGCCAGCAGCTGGGGACTAGCCTACGAGCAGTACTTC
v_call: TRBV10-3; d_call: TRBD2; j_call: TRBJ2-3; clone_size: NA; cdr3_aa: CAISEPSGSSSDTQYF; cdr3_nt: TGTGCCATCAGTGAGCCTAGCGGGAGCTCCTCAGATACGCAGTATTTT
v_call: TRBV5-6; d_call: TRBD1; j_call: TRBJ2-7; clone_size: NA; cdr3_aa: CASSLPGGDEQYF; cdr3_nt: TGTGCCAGCAGTCTCCCAGGGGGCGACGAGCAGTACTTC
v_call: TRBV19; d_call: NA; j_call: TRBJ1-1; clone_size: NA; cdr3_aa: CATAGYRWQAFF; cdr3_nt: TGTGCCACCGCGGGGTATAGGTGGCAAGCTTTCTTT
v_call: TRBV7-3; d_call: TRBD2; j_call: TRBJ2-2; clone_size: NA; cdr3_aa: CASRDGLAGFGELFF; cdr3_nt: TGTGCCAGCAGAGACGGACTAGCGGGGTTCGGGGAGCTGTTTTTT
v_call: TRBV4-1; d_call: TRBD2; j_call: TRBJ2-7; clone_size: NA; cdr3_aa: CASSQEWAGGPFEQYF; cdr3_nt: TGCGCCAGCAGCCAAGAATGGGCGGGGGGGCCATTCGAGCAGTACTTC
v_call: TRBV2; d_call: TRBD1; j_call: TRBJ2-5; clone_size: NA; cdr3_aa: CASSGTGGRETQYF; cdr3_nt: TGTGCCAGCAGTGGGACAGGGGGGAGGGAGACCCAGTACTTC
v_call: TRBV18; d_call: NA; j_call: TRBJ2-5; clone_size: NA; cdr3_aa: CASSPRDFQETQYF; cdr3_nt: TGTGCCAGCTCACCTCGGGACTTCCAAGAGACCCAGTACTTC
v_call: TRBV7-9; d_call: NA; j_call: TRBJ1-4; clone_size: NA; cdr3_aa: CASSQQGLEKLFF; cdr3_nt: TGTGCCAGCAGCCAACAGGGATTGGAAAAACTGTTTTTT
v_call: TRBV27; d_call: TRBD2; j_call: TRBJ2-1; clone_size: NA; cdr3_aa: CASSLTPSGSHEQFF; cdr3_nt: TGTGCCAGCAGTTTAACCCCTAGCGGGAGTCATGAGCAGTTCTTC
v_call: TRBV18; d_call: TRBD1; j_call: TRBJ2-7; clone_size: NA; cdr3_aa: CASSPTGTGGSEQYF; cdr3_nt: TGTGCCAGCTCACCCACCGGGACAGGGGGTTCCGAGCAGTACTTC
v_call: TRBV4-1; d_call: NA; j_call: TRBJ2-5; clone_size: NA; cdr3_aa: CASSLMGVIETQYF; cdr3_nt: TGCGCCAGCAGCCTCATGGGGGTAATAGAGACCCAGTACTTC
v_call: TRBV28; d_call: NA; j_call: TRBJ1-2; clone_size: NA; cdr3_aa: CASSRAANYGYTF; cdr3_nt: TGTGCCAGCAGCAGGGCAGCGAACTATGGCTACACCTTC
v_call: TRBV6-5; d_call: TRBD2; j_call: TRBJ2-7; clone_size: NA; cdr3_aa: CASSYTSGGGDEQYF; cdr3_nt: TGTGCCAGCAGCTATACTAGCGGAGGGGGGGACGAGCAGTACTTC
v_call: TRBV6-1; d_call: NA; j_call: TRBJ2-7; clone_size: NA; cdr3_aa: CASSPYSYEQYF; cdr3_nt: TGTGCCAGCAGTCCCTACTCCTACGAGCAGTACTTC
v_call: TRBV5-8; d_call: NA; j_call: TRBJ2-7; clone_size: NA; cdr3_aa: CASIKGSYEQYF; cdr3_nt: TGTGCCAGCATTAAGGGCTCCTACGAGCAGTACTTC
v_call: TRBV30; d_call: NA; j_call: TRBJ2-1; clone_size: NA; cdr3_aa: CAWSLTYNEQFF; cdr3_nt: TGTGCCTGGAGTCTCACATACAATGAGCAGTTCTTC